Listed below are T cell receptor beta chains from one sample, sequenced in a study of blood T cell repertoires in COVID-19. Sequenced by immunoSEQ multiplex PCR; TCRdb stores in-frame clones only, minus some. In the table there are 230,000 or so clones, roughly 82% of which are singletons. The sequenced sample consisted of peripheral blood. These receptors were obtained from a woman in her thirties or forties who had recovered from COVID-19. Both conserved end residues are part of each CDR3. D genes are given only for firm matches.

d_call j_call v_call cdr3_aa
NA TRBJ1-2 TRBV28 CASSTSDRGLGGYTF
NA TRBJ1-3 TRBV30 CAWGGGGQAVTIYF
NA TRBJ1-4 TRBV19 CASSQGYTNEKLFF
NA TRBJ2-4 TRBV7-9 CASSPGGARKGIQYF
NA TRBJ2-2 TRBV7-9 CASSLWGTLTGELFF
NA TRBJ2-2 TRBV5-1 CASSLLRQSTGELFF
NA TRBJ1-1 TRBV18 CASSHRDKHTEAFF
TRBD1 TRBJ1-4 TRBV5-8 CASSPGQGLEEKLFF
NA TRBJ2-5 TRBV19 CASSMGGANGETQYF
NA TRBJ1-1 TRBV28 CASSSGFGGTEAFF
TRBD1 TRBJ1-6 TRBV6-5 CASSYSTGTGNSPLHF
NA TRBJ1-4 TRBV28 CASNTWTDGANEKLFF
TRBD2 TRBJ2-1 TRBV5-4 CASSATSGNYNEQFF
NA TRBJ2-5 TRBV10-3 CAISFDGRSQETQYF
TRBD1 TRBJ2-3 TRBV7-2 CASLRSGTGVDTQYF
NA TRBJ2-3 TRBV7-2 CASGKAADTQYF
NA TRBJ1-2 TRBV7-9 CASSLNPVLNYGYTF
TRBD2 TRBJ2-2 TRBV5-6 CASTREEGTGELFF
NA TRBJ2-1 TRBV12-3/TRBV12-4 CASSVGSHNEQFF
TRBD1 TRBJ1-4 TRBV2 CASSGQGPTNEKLFF
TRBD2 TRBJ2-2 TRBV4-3 CASSQDSGGATGELFF
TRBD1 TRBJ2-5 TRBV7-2 CASSYRQGKETQYF
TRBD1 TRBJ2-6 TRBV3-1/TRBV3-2 CASSPRPGTGSGANVLTF
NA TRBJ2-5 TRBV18 CASSPRGQETQYF
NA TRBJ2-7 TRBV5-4 CASSLDIGTTYEQYF
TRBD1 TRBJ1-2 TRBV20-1 CSASGTDPYGYTF
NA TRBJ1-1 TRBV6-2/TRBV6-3 CASSYLGQGLEAFF
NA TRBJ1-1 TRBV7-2 CASSLPGGDTEAFF
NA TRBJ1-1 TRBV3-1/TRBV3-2 CASSVLGTLNTEAFF
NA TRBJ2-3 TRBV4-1 CASSQEEQLTDTQYF
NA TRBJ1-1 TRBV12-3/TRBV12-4 CASSRPGNTEAFF
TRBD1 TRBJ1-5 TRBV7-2 CASSTSTGVGQPQHF
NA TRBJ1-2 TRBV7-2 CASSPSLGAGLLSF
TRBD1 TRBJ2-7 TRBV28 CASTNQQGHEQYF
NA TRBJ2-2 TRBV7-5 CARSLVLAGGGTGELFF
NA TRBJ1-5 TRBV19 CASSSGVQQPQHF
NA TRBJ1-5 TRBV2 CASSDRDTNQPQHF
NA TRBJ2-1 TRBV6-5 CASNSGASSYNEQFF
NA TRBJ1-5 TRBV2 CASSEGFADGGFNSNQPQHF